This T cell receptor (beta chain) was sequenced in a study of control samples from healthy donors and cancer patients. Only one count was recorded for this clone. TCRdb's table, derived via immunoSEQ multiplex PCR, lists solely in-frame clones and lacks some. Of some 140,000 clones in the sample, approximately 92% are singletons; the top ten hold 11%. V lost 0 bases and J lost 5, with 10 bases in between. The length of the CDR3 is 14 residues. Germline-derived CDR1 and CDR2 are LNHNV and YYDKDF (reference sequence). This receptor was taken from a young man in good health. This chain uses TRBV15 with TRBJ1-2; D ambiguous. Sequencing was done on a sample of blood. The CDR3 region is CATSRDRREYGYTF. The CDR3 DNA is TGTGCCACCAGCAGAGATCGGAGGGAATATGGCTACACCTTC. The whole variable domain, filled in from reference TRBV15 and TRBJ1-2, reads DAMVIQNPRYQVTQFGKPVTLSCSQTLNHNVMYWYQQKSSQAPKLLFHYYDKDFNNEADTPDNFQSRRPNTSFCFLDIRSPGLGDTAMYLCATSRDRREYGYTFGSGTRLTVV.